This TCR beta chain comes out of a study of blood T cell repertoires in COVID-19. Study as a whole: Material from acute and convalescent COVID-19 was sourced from the United States, Italy and Spain.

This table comes from immunoSEQ multiplex PCR, and its TCRdb copy is limited to in-frame clones, with some not included. The data contain fewer than 450,000 clones, 80% to 95% of them singletons. This clone has ten or more counts. Germline V gene lookup returns CDR1 SGHRS and CDR2 YFSETQ. The CDR3 totals 16 residues. The ends were cut back, 3 bases at V and 1 base at J, with 14 bases in the middle. The V call is TRBV5-1, the J call TRBJ2-1, with D maybe TRBD1 (6 bases). Source material: PBMCs or T cells enriched from blood (not recorded which). The receptor's source is a man aged 18 to 29 who had recovered from COVID-19. CDR3: CASSWRTDPSYNEQFF. The CDR3 nucleotides read TGCGCCAGCAGCTGGCGGACAGACCCTTCCTACAATGAGCAGTTCTTC.